These T cell receptor beta chains were read from a single sample in a study of T cell repertoires in cytomegalovirus infection. TCRdb reprocessed the reads via MiXCR and lists one record per CDR3 protein. The sample has about 600,000 distinct CDR3 sequences; 24% are singletons. Specimen: CD8+ T cells from PBMCs. Receptors originate from a human donor in good health (CMV status not recorded). Some clones in this sample may be carry-over from other donors' samples. The CDR3 runs from the conserved cysteine through the conserved F or W. D genes are given only for firm matches. Clone size is stated in some rows and not others, as once, few, many or a class when expanded.

D gene	V gene	CDR3 length	J gene	clone size	CDR3 protein	CDR3 DNA
-	TRBV20-1	16	TRBJ2-2	-	CSARDLQMGTTGELFF	TGCAGTGCTAGAGATCTGCAGATGGGCACTACCGGGGAGCTGTTTTTT
-	TRBV4-1	16	TRBJ2-1	-	CASSQDPGADYNEQFF	TGCGCCAGCAGCCAAGATCCAGGGGCAGACTACAATGAGCAGTTCTTC
-	TRBV29-1	14	TRBJ2-1	-	CSVDSHRDYNEQFF	TGCAGCGTCGATTCCCACAGGGACTACAATGAGCAGTTCTTC
-	TRBV24-1	15	TRBJ2-1	few	CATSDLHARFNEQFF	TGTGCCACCAGTGATTTGCATGCCAGGTTCAATGAGCAGTTCTTC
TRBD2	TRBV12-3/TRBV12-4	15	TRBJ2-5	few	CASRGLAGGSETQYF	TGTGCCAGCAGAGGACTAGCGGGGGGCTCAGAGACCCAGTACTTC
-	TRBV7-9	15	TRBJ2-3	many	CASSSPGTKGDTQYF	TGTGCCAGCAGCTCCCCGGGTACCAAGGGAGATACGCAGTATTTT
-	TRBV19	12	TRBJ1-1	-	CASIGEDTEAFF	TGTGCCAGTATCGGGGAAGACACTGAAGCTTTCTTT
TRBD2	TRBV12-3/TRBV12-4	14	TRBJ2-5	few	CASSLELAEETQYF	TGTGCCAGCAGCCTAGAACTAGCGGAAGAGACCCAGTACTTC
TRBD2	TRBV20-1	16	TRBJ2-3	-	CSARGDSGGPGDTQYF	TGCAGTGCTCGTGGGGATAGCGGGGGGCCCGGAGATACGCAGTATTTT
-	TRBV7-9	9	TRBJ1-1	many	CASSPEAFF	TGTGCCAGCAGCCCTGAAGCTTTCTTT
TRBD1	TRBV7-9	19	TRBJ1-1	-	CASSSTTRIKQGANTEAFF	TGTGCCAGCAGCTCCACGACCCGAATAAAGCAGGGGGCGAACACTGAAGCTTTCTTT
-	TRBV7-9	13	TRBJ2-1	-	CASSLEGEAEQFF	TGTGCCAGCAGCTTAGAAGGGGAGGCTGAGCAGTTCTTC
-	TRBV7-2	13	TRBJ1-1	many	CASINDMNTEAFF	TGTGCCAGCATCAATGACATGAACACTGAAGCTTTCTTT
TRBD2	TRBV12-3/TRBV12-4	17	TRBJ2-5	many	CASSLGVGLAGEETQYF	TGTGCCAGCAGTTTAGGGGTGGGACTAGCGGGAGAAGAGACCCAGTACTTC
TRBD1	TRBV4-3	14	TRBJ1-1	few	CASSQDRQGNEAFF	TGCGCCAGCAGCCAAGATCGACAGGGGAATGAAGCTTTCTTT
-	TRBV7-9	15	TRBJ1-1	few	CASSSLGEMNTEAFF	TGTGCCAGCAGCTCCTTGGGAGAGATGAACACTGAAGCTTTCTTT
-	TRBV9	18	TRBJ2-1	few	CASSVAPGSTERYNEQFF	TGTGCCAGCAGCGTAGCTCCTGGGTCGACGGAGAGGTACAATGAGCAGTTCTTC
-	TRBV7-2	14	TRBJ2-3	few	CASSFSQGTDTQYF	TGTGCCAGCAGCTTTTCACAGGGCACAGATACGCAGTATTTT
-	TRBV28	15	TRBJ2-5	-	CANSHGGGYQETQYF	TGTGCCAACAGCCACGGTGGAGGCTACCAAGAGACCCAGTACTTC
TRBD1	TRBV6-4	13	TRBJ2-1	-	CASSRTGGYEQFF	TGTGCCAGCAGTCGGACAGGGGGCTATGAGCAGTTCTTC
-	TRBV6-5	13	TRBJ2-7	-	CASSLRGKNEQYF	TGTGCCAGCAGTTTGCGGGGTAAGAACGAGCAGTACTTC
-	TRBV24-1	17	TRBJ2-1	few	CATSERNDMSSYNEQFF	TGTGCCACCAGTGAGAGGAATGATATGAGCTCCTACAATGAGCAGTTCTTC
-	TRBV7-2	14	TRBJ2-5	-	CASSLAAPKGTQYF	TGTGCCAGCAGCTTAGCGGCGCCCAAGGGGACCCAGTACTTC
-	TRBV6-6	14	TRBJ1-1	few	CASSYGGRYTEAFF	TGTGCCAGCAGTTACGGAGGGAGATACACTGAAGCTTTCTTT
TRBD1	TRBV7-9	14	TRBJ2-3	many	CASSYRGRTDTQYF	TGTGCCAGCAGCTACAGGGGGCGCACAGATACGCAGTATTTT
-	TRBV7-2	13	TRBJ2-4	many	CASSSGGPRAQYF	TGTGCCAGCAGCTCCGGGGGCCCGAGAGCTCAGTACTTC
-	TRBV29-1	14	TRBJ2-3	few	CSAHGGWSTDTQYF	TGCAGCGCCCACGGGGGTTGGAGCACAGATACGCAGTATTTT
TRBD1	TRBV6-5	15	TRBJ1-2	-	CASSPDRGYGYGYTF	TGTGCCAGCAGTCCCGACAGGGGGTACGGCTATGGCTACACCTTC
-	TRBV25-1	15	TRBJ1-6	many	CASSDRGGGGSPLHF	TGTGCCAGCAGTGATCGCGGGGGAGGCGGTTCACCCCTCCACTTT
TRBD1	TRBV7-9	15	TRBJ1-5	-	CASSTGTDGYAPQHF	TGTGCCAGCAGCACAGGGACAGACGGATATGCGCCCCAGCATTTT
TRBD1	TRBV29-1	16	TRBJ2-5	few	CSVERPGGPPDETQYF	TGCAGCGTTGAGAGGCCAGGGGGTCCCCCCGACGAGACCCAGTACTTC
TRBD1	TRBV7-9	16	TRBJ2-6	few	CASIRDRVTGANVLTF	TGTGCCAGCATCCGGGACAGGGTTACCGGGGCCAACGTCCTGACTTTC
TRBD1	TRBV28	24	TRBJ1-2	-	CASSFPTYEGQGAPNLLDRRGYTF	TGTGCCAGCAGTTTCCCCACCTACGAGGGGCAGGGGGCCCCAAACTTGCTAGATCGACGAGGCTACACCTTC
TRBD2	TRBV7-2	17	TRBJ2-2	-	CASSYRLAGGKTGELFF	TGTGCCAGCAGCTATAGGCTAGCGGGGGGGAAAACCGGGGAGCTGTTTTTT
-	TRBV11-2	11	TRBJ1-1	-	CASFRGSGAFF	TGTGCCAGTTTCCGTGGTTCCGGAGCTTTCTTT
TRBD1	TRBV15	18	TRBJ1-5	-	CATSRTGGAGISNQPQHF	TGTGCCACCAGCAGGACAGGGGGCGCGGGAATTAGCAATCAGCCCCAGCATTTT
-	TRBV10-3	15	TRBJ2-7	few	CAIGPSSSSSYEQYF	TGTGCCATCGGACCGAGTTCATCTAGCTCCTACGAGCAGTACTTC
-	TRBV9	15	TRBJ1-2	-	CASSVGGGSNYGYTF	TGTGCCAGCAGCGTAGGCGGGGGCTCCAACTATGGCTACACCTTC
-	TRBV7-2	15	TRBJ2-2	many	CASSRQSLNTGELFF	TGTGCCAGCAGCCGCCAGTCGCTCAACACCGGGGAGCTGTTTTTT